The rows below give T cell receptor beta chains drawn from one sample of a study of T cells after yellow fever vaccination. Via MiXCR, TCRdb re-called the 5' RACE reads, giving one row per CDR3 protein. The data contain roughly 15,000 distinct CDR3 sequences, 7.3% of them singletons. Here the sequenced sample was PBMCs, either bulk or a sorted T-cell subset (CD4+, CD8+, memory, or dextramer-sorted; not recorded which), taken on the day of the yellow fever booster vaccination. All receptors derive from a man aged 18 to 30 who received the YFV17D yellow fever vaccine. Both conserved end residues are part of each CDR3. D genes are given only for firm matches. Size tells how often a clone was seen (once, few, many) or the class of an expanded clone, and some rows leave it out.

d_call j_call v_call clone_size cdr3_nt cdr3_aa
- TRBJ2-5 TRBV4-1 many TGCGCCAGCAGCGCATTAGGACTAAGGGGCAGGGGACGAGAGACCCAGTACTTC CASSALGLRGRGRETQYF
- TRBJ1-3 TRBV7-9 many TGTGCCAGCAGCTTAGCGCTCGGAGGAGGGAACACCATATATTTT CASSLALGGGNTIYF
- TRBJ2-1 TRBV5-1 - TGCGCCAGCACCGGCCTAGGTGATGAGCAGTTCTTC CASTGLGDEQFF
- TRBJ1-2 TRBV5-5 many TGTGCCAGCGGGATGACAGCGAAAATCTATGGCTACACCTTC CASGMTAKIYGYTF
TRBD1 TRBJ2-5 TRBV29-1 medium-sized TGCAGCGCCGCCCCTTTTGAATACGCAGGGGGACGGCAAGAGACCCAGTACTTC CSAAPFEYAGGRQETQYF
TRBD1 TRBJ1-6 TRBV7-2 many TGTGCCAGCAGCTCGCAGGGGGCTATTTATAATTCACCCCTCCACTTT CASSSQGAIYNSPLHF
TRBD1 TRBJ1-2 TRBV20-1 many TGCAGTGCTACCCAGACAGGGGGATATGGCTACACCTTC CSATQTGGYGYTF
- TRBJ1-6 TRBV11-2 many TGTGCCAGCACTAGATATGGCTCCTATAATTCACCCCTCCACTTT CASTRYGSYNSPLHF
- TRBJ1-4 TRBV5-6 many TGTGCCAGCAGCTACCAGGGAGGAAATGAAAAACTGTTTTTT CASSYQGGNEKLFF
- TRBJ1-2 TRBV19 many TGTGCCAGTAGTATAGAGACAGTGAGCTATGGCTACACCTTC CASSIETVSYGYTF
TRBD1 TRBJ2-5 TRBV6-6 many TGTGCCAGTACCCAGGGGGCGCTTGAGACCCAGTACTTC CASTQGALETQYF
- TRBJ2-1 TRBV9 medium-sized TGTGCCAGCAGCTCAGAGGGGGGGTATGAGCAGTTCTTC CASSSEGGYEQFF
- TRBJ1-2 TRBV5-1 many TGCGCCAGCAGGCCTCTGGACAGCTATGGCTACACCTTC CASRPLDSYGYTF
- TRBJ1-2 TRBV20-1 many TGCAGTGCTAGAAGGCAGGGCGGAGGCTACACCTTC CSARRQGGGYTF
- TRBJ1-1 TRBV18 many TGTGCCAGCTCACCATACGTCGCGGAGAACACTGAAGCTTTCTTT CASSPYVAENTEAFF
- TRBJ2-4 TRBV18 medium-sized TGTGCCAGCTCACCACAAGCAGGGTCCAAAAACATTCAGTACTTC CASSPQAGSKNIQYF
- TRBJ2-1 TRBV6-2/TRBV6-3 many TGTGCCAGCAGGACGAGGGCCCCAGGGAATGAGCAGTTCTTC CASRTRAPGNEQFF
- TRBJ1-6 TRBV14 many TGTGCCAGCAGCCAACGTACACAGGACGGGTCTAATTCACCCCTCCACTTT CASSQRTQDGSNSPLHF
TRBD1 TRBJ2-5 TRBV10-3 medium-sized TGTGCCATCAGTCCGGGACAGGGTGTCCCGGGAGAGACCCAGTACTTC CAISPGQGVPGETQYF
- TRBJ1-3 TRBV20-1 many TGCAGTGCTAGAGATATGGACCCCTCTGGAAACACCATATATTTT CSARDMDPSGNTIYF
- TRBJ1-2 TRBV7-9 many TGTGCCAGCAGCTTAGTTCAGGTTAACTATGGCTACACCTTC CASSLVQVNYGYTF
TRBD1 TRBJ1-6 TRBV20-1 many TGCAGTGCTAGAGATTGGGACAGCTATAATTCACCCCTCCACTTT CSARDWDSYNSPLHF
- TRBJ2-7 TRBV6-2/TRBV6-3 many TGTGCCAGCAGTTCAGAATTCTACGAGCAGTACTTC CASSSEFYEQYF
- TRBJ2-3 TRBV10-3 many TGTGCCGCCCGGGACCTTAACACAGATACGCAGTATTTT CAARDLNTDTQYF
TRBD1 TRBJ2-7 TRBV7-2 many TGTGCCAGCAGCTTTGACAGGGGGACCTACGAGCAGTACTTC CASSFDRGTYEQYF
- TRBJ2-1 TRBV10-3 many TGTGCCATCAAGGGACTGTACAATGAGCAGTTCTTC CAIKGLYNEQFF
TRBD1 TRBJ2-7 TRBV3-1 many TGTGCCAGCAAATTTGGACAGGGCAACGAGCAGTACTTC CASKFGQGNEQYF
- TRBJ1-6 TRBV7-9 - TGTGCCAGCAGCCTGGACGTCCCACTCCTCCACTTT CASSLDVPLLHF
- TRBJ2-1 TRBV4-1 - TGCGCCAGCAGCCAGAGGTTCGATGAGCAGTTCTTC CASSQRFDEQFF
- TRBJ2-7 TRBV2 many TGTGCCAGCGGCGGGACATTCTCCTACGAGCAGTACTTC CASGGTFSYEQYF
- TRBJ2-2 TRBV7-9 many TGTGCCAGCAGCTTGGCGTCCTACACCGGGGAGCTGTTTTTT CASSLASYTGELFF
TRBD1 TRBJ1-5 TRBV29-1 few TGCAGCGTCGCCGGGACAGGGAAAGATCAGCCCCAGCATTTT CSVAGTGKDQPQHF
- TRBJ1-5 TRBV20-1 many TGCAGTGCTTCCAGCTCCTATTATAATCAGCCCCAGCATTTT CSASSSYYNQPQHF
- TRBJ1-5 TRBV6-9 many TGTGCCAGCAGTTATTCGTTGGGGGACCCCAATCAGCCCCAGCATTTT CASSYSLGDPNQPQHF
- TRBJ2-6 TRBV5-1 medium-sized TGCGCCAGCCGCGACCCTGGGGCCAACGTCCTGACTTTC CASRDPGANVLTF
- TRBJ2-3 TRBV9 many TGTGCCAGCAGCGTAGATCCGGGGGATACGCAGTATTTT CASSVDPGDTQYF
- TRBJ2-2 TRBV5-1 many TGCGCCAGCAGACCCACCGACAGTTACACCGGGGAGCTGTTTTTT CASRPTDSYTGELFF
- TRBJ1-3 TRBV7-2 many TGTGCCAGCAGCTTTGGGCAGGCCAGCTCTGGAAACACCATATATTTT CASSFGQASSGNTIYF
- TRBJ2-7 TRBV18 many TGTGCCAGCTCCCTACCACGAGGACGGAGCTCCTACGAGCAGTACTTC CASSLPRGRSSYEQYF
TRBD2 TRBJ2-5 TRBV6-2/TRBV6-3 many TGTGCCAGCAATCCTCCACCTCATAGCGGGGGGGCGGAGACCCAGTACTTC CASNPPPHSGGAETQYF